Each of the 8 T cell receptor beta chains below was sequenced from the same sample in a study of blood T cell repertoires in COVID-19. Here immunoSEQ multiplex PCR was the method, and the copy in TCRdb shows in-frame clones only, minus some. The table includes under 200,000 clones, over 70% detected once. The sample consisted of PBMCs or T cells enriched from blood (not recorded which). The source is a woman aged 60-70 years who had recovered from COVID-19.

This clone appeared once. This chain uses TRBV4-1 with TRBJ1-1; TRBD1 agrees at 7 bases. The CDR3 is made up of 14 amino acids. Germline-derived CDR1 and CDR2 are MGHRA and YSYEKL. J was trimmed by 1 base and V by 4 bases; bases with no gene match: 3. The CDR3 DNA sequence: TGCGCCAGCAGCCTACGACAGGGGAACACTGAAGCTTTCTTT. Its protein product is CASSLRQGNTEAFF.

The chain couples TRBV7-9 to TRBJ2-1; D possibly corresponds to TRBD2 (7 bases). The germline V and J ends were trimmed by 3 bases and 3 bases, with 15 bases remaining between them. CDR1 SEHNR and CDR2 FQNEAQ come from the germline V gene (reference sequence). The CDR3 is made up of 16 amino acids. CDR3 in DNA: TGTGCCAGCAGCTTGAGCGGGAACAGGGACTACAATGAGCAGTTCTTC. Translation: CASSLSGNRDYNEQFF.

The gene calls are TRBV6-5 and TRBJ2-7, with TRBD1 identical over 9 bases. CDR1 and CDR2 from the germline V gene are MNHEY and SVGAGI. After removal of 0 bases from V and 3 bases from J, the junction contained 3 bases not matched to a gene. CDR3 length: 15 residues. CDR3 sequence reads: CASSYSLDRGYEQYF. CDR3 coding DNA: TGTGCCAGCAGTTACTCTTTGGACAGGGGCTACGAGCAGTACTTC.

J is TRBJ2-1 and V is TRBV28; D may be TRBD1 (6 bases). V lost 5 bases to trimming and J lost 4 bases, with 12 bases between them. The CDR3 loop spans 14 amino acids. CDR1 is MDHEN, CDR2 SYDVKM, per germline. In DNA, the CDR3 is TGTGCCAGCAGTGAAAGACAGGTTTACAATGAGCAGTTCTTC. Encoded protein: CASSERQVYNEQFF. The complete variable domain, with remaining parts taken from reference TRBV28 and TRBJ2-1, reads DVKVTQSSRYLVKRTGEKVFLECVQDMDHENMFWYRQDPGLGLRLIYFSYDVKMKEKGDIPEGYSVSREKKERFSLILESASTNQTSMYLCASSERQVYNEQFFGPGTRLTVL.

This chain joins TRBV9 and TRBJ2-7; 7 bases align to TRBD2. This CDR3 spans 12 amino acids. Trimming removed 2 bases from V and 9 bases from J; junction bases left unmatched: 5. CDR1 is SGDLS, CDR2 YYNGEE, per germline. The CDR3 DNA reads TGTGCCAGCAGCGTTATGGGGGAGGGGCAGTACTTC. This encodes CASSVMGEGQYF.

The J gene is TRBJ1-2, the V gene TRBV3-1 (or the pseudogene TRBV3-2); a possible D gene is TRBD1 (6 bases). The CDR3 runs to 15 residues. V lost 0 bases and J lost 3, with 11 bases in between. The germline gives CDR1 LGHDT, CDR2 YNNKEL (reference sequence). CDR3 sequence: CASSQDPAGDYGYTF. The CDR3 DNA follows: TGTGCCAGCAGCCAAGATCCCGCAGGGGACTATGGCTACACCTTC.

The CDR3 nucleotides are TGTGCCAGTAGTAGGGACAGAAACACTGAAGCTTTCTTT. Translated: CASSRDRNTEAFF. This chain joins TRBV19 and TRBJ1-1; 7 positions match TRBD1. The CDR3 runs to 13 residues. The ends lost 4 bases at V and 2 bases at J; junction bases unmatched: 1. Germline V gives CDR1 LNHDA, CDR2 SQIVND (reference sequence).

This clone has just a few counts. This CDR3 reads CASSRSGTTAYEQYF. DNA of the CDR3: TGCGCCAGCAGCCGGTCCGGGACAACGGCCTACGAGCAGTACTTC. The chain has TRBV4-1 and TRBJ2-7; TRBD1 is a possible D gene (6 bases). V shed 4 bases and J shed 2 bases, with 15 bases lying between them. The CDR3 is made up of 15 amino acids. Looked up from germline, CDR1 is MGHRA and CDR2 is YSYEKL.